The rows below give T cell receptor beta chains drawn from one sample of a study of T cell repertoires in cytomegalovirus infection. TCRdb re-called the reads through MiXCR, storing one row per CDR3 protein. The sample has under 300,000 distinct CDR3 sequences, under 25% seen once. What these receptors recognize is not known. The starting material was cultured PBMCs, obtained from culture after CMV antigen stimulation. The source of these receptors is a human donor in good health (CMV status not recorded). Some clones in this sample may be carry-over from other donors' samples. Both conserved end residues are part of each CDR3. Rows may omit the clone size; those that give it use once, few, many or a size class.

V: TRBV2; J: TRBJ2-2; size: .; CDR3: CASSEMATTKELFF
V: TRBV19; J: TRBJ1-5; size: .; CDR3: CASSMGQGISSNQPQHF
V: TRBV19; J: TRBJ1-1; size: .; CDR3: CASSISVISNTEAFF
V: TRBV7-6; J: TRBJ2-7; size: .; CDR3: CASSLDSEQYF
V: TRBV29-1; J: TRBJ2-7; size: few; CDR3: CSVGDRRYEQYF
V: TRBV30; J: TRBJ2-3; size: .; CDR3: CAWSVKGSSQYF
V: TRBV27; J: TRBJ1-6; size: .; CDR3: CASRDNPGQRLHYNSPLHF
V: TRBV6-2/TRBV6-3; J: TRBJ2-7; size: few; CDR3: CASSYEGTGGYEQYF
V: TRBV5-5; J: TRBJ1-5; size: .; CDR3: CASSFIGNQPQHF
V: TRBV19; J: TRBJ2-2; size: .; CDR3: CASSIAKGANTGELFF
V: TRBV7-2; J: TRBJ2-7; size: .; CDR3: CASSLSRDYEQYF
V: TRBV7-8; J: TRBJ1-1; size: many; CDR3: CASSLRNRAGPEAFF
V: TRBV7-2; J: TRBJ2-4; size: many; CDR3: CASSSTVWGRGANIQYF
V: TRBV7-2; J: TRBJ2-7; size: many; CDR3: CASSLISGPPSPYEQYF
V: TRBV7-9; J: TRBJ1-5; size: .; CDR3: CASSFGDQPQHF
V: TRBV18; J: TRBJ2-3; size: .; CDR3: CASSPTGAPQDTQYF
V: TRBV7-8; J: TRBJ1-1; size: many; CDR3: CASSLGAQGMEAFF
V: TRBV7-3; J: TRBJ2-2; size: .; CDR3: CASSRTGLNTGELFF
V: TRBV7-3; J: TRBJ2-7; size: .; CDR3: CASSSYPGYEQYF
V: TRBV9; J: TRBJ1-1; size: few; CDR3: CASSVGTTNTEAFF
V: TRBV18; J: TRBJ1-2; size: .; CDR3: CASSPPTGNYGYTF
V: TRBV6-6; J: TRBJ1-1; size: few; CDR3: CASQENTEAFF
V: TRBV20-1; J: TRBJ1-1; size: .; CDR3: CSARRGPNTEAFF
V: TRBV9; J: TRBJ2-1; size: .; CDR3: CASSVDWELSAEQFF
V: TRBV6-5; J: TRBJ2-1; size: many; CDR3: CASSYSKFGGKANEQFF
V: TRBV19; J: TRBJ2-2; size: .; CDR3: CASQQGRGRTGELFF
V: TRBV6-5; J: TRBJ2-7; size: many; CDR3: CASSYSSRGSYEQYF
V: TRBV19; J: TRBJ2-4; size: many; CDR3: CASSPSGRPRVAKNIQYF
V: TRBV7-2; J: TRBJ2-5; size: many; CDR3: CASSPHGGPQYF
V: TRBV28; J: TRBJ2-1; size: .; CDR3: CASSLSSSMDLYNEQFF
V: TRBV28; J: TRBJ2-7; size: .; CDR3: CASKAGVYEQYF
V: TRBV7-2; J: TRBJ2-3; size: .; CDR3: CASSRQGGTTQYF
V: TRBV7-2; J: TRBJ2-5; size: .; CDR3: CASSLGRSGRVETQYF
V: TRBV29-1; J: TRBJ1-2; size: .; CDR3: CSVEARPYGYTF
V: TRBV2; J: TRBJ2-1; size: few; CDR3: CASSGEGSEQFF
V: TRBV6-5; J: TRBJ1-2; size: few; CDR3: CASSYGTGLYGYTF
V: TRBV20-1; J: TRBJ1-3; size: few; CDR3: CSARGGRVKNTIYF
V: TRBV7-2; J: TRBJ1-2; size: many; CDR3: CASSLAGGQDGYTF
V: TRBV29-1; J: TRBJ2-7; size: few; CDR3: CSVGTAYEQYF
V: TRBV29-1; J: TRBJ1-1; size: .; CDR3: CSVARGFLAFF
V: TRBV28; J: TRBJ2-2; size: .; CDR3: CASSSSEGGASTGELFF
V: TRBV4-2; J: TRBJ1-5; size: few; CDR3: CASSQGDYSNQPQHF
V: TRBV6-2/TRBV6-3; J: TRBJ1-1; size: many; CDR3: CASSYSGLGGTEAFF
V: TRBV12-3/TRBV12-4; J: TRBJ1-2; size: many; CDR3: CASSPNRGVDYGYTF
V: TRBV7-3; J: TRBJ1-1; size: few; CDR3: CASSQDRKNTEAFF
V: TRBV7-9; J: TRBJ2-5; size: few; CDR3: CASSLEGRYQETQYF
V: TRBV4-3; J: TRBJ2-3; size: .; CDR3: CASSQDPGQGADTQYF
V: TRBV11-2; J: TRBJ2-7; size: .; CDR3: CASSSPGSGYLHEQYF
V: TRBV19; J: TRBJ1-2; size: few; CDR3: CASSRDSRPVYGYTF
V: TRBV19; J: TRBJ1-1; size: .; CDR3: CASSERNRDRKYTEAFF
V: TRBV20-1; J: TRBJ1-1; size: .; CDR3: CSAPGTGTVHGEAFF
V: TRBV6-2/TRBV6-3; J: TRBJ2-7; size: .; CDR3: CASSSLAGSSYEQYF
V: TRBV7-2; J: TRBJ2-7; size: many; CDR3: CASSYPWGGQNSGSYEQYF
V: TRBV7-9; J: TRBJ2-1; size: few; CDR3: CASSLGRGQNEQFF
V: TRBV6-1; J: TRBJ2-1; size: few; CDR3: CASSYSDEQFF
V: TRBV6-6; J: TRBJ2-3; size: few; CDR3: CASSPRDFLSTDTQYF
V: TRBV7-3; J: TRBJ2-1; size: .; CDR3: CASSPGAGLSYNEQFF
V: TRBV28; J: TRBJ1-2; size: .; CDR3: CASSLFQGGGYTF